Listed here are 15 T cell receptor beta chains from one sample, sequenced in a study of blood T cell repertoires in COVID-19. The data were produced by immunoSEQ multiplex PCR, yet TCRdb's version contains in-frame clones alone and is incomplete. The sample contains 250,000 to 350,000 clones, roughly 91% of which appear only once. Sequences were obtained from peripheral blood. The receptors were sampled from a man aged 25-40 years with acute or convalescent COVID-19.

For the CDR3, the DNA is TGTGCCATCAGGCCCGATAGCGGGAGGAGCTCCTACGAGCAGTACTTC. Encoded protein: CAIRPDSGRSSYEQYF. The chain joins TRBV10-3 to TRBJ2-7, with 10 bases lining up with TRBD2. Germline trimming cut 6 bases from V and 0 bases from J; bases unmatched to any gene: 8. CDR1 and CDR2 from the germline V gene are ENHRY and SYGVKD. The CDR3 runs to 16 residues.

The rearrangement links TRBV9 to TRBJ1-6; D not certain. V was cut by 4 bases and J by 0 bases, with 5 bases left in between. Germline V lookup: CDR1 SGDLS, CDR2 YYNGEE. This CDR3 spans 14 amino acids. CDR3 in amino acids: CASSYSSYNSPLHF. DNA of the CDR3: TGTGCCAGCAGCTACAGCTCCTATAATTCACCCCTCCACTTT.

The rearrangement joins TRBV12-3 or TRBV12-4 to TRBJ1-3; no clear D gene. Trimming stripped 4 bases from V and 4 bases from J, with 5 bases between. This CDR3 has 12 amino acids. In nucleotides, the CDR3 is TGTGCCAGCAGTTCCAGAGGAAACACCATATATTTT. Protein sequence: CASSSRGNTIYF.

This chain connects TRBV30 to TRBJ2-5, with a tentative D call TRBD2 (5 bases). CDR1 is GTSNPN and CDR2 is SVGIG in the germline V gene (reference sequence). V was trimmed by 0 bases and J by 5 bases, leaving 19 bases between them. CDR3 length: 16 residues. DNA of the CDR3: TGTGCCTGGAGTGTACTAAAGCGGCCCCGTACGGAGACCCAGTACTTC. As protein: CAWSVLKRPRTETQYF.

This chain uses TRBV30 with TRBJ1-5, with TRBD1 identical over 8 bases. CDR1 and CDR2 from the germline V gene are GTSNPN and SVGIG (reference sequence). With 0 bases clipped from V and 7 bases from J, the junction kept 5 bases outside the gene matches. The CDR3 extends over 14 amino acids. For the CDR3, the DNA is TGTGCCTGGAGTGTACAGACAGGGGAACAGCCCCAGCATTTT. It codes for CAWSVQTGEQPQHF.

The CDR3 loop reads CASSVAGEYNEQFF. The CDR3 DNA reads TGTGCCAGCAGCGTGGCAGGGGAGTACAATGAGCAGTTCTTC. The chain combines TRBV9 with TRBJ2-1, with a possible D match to TRBD1 (6 bases). There are 14 residues in the CDR3. The V end was cut by 2 bases, the J end by 4 bases, with 10 bases between. Germline assignment: CDR1 SGDLS and CDR2 YYNGEE.

The chain joins TRBV10-2 to TRBJ2-2, with 9 positions matching TRBD2. Trimming at V came to 4 bases and at J to 6 bases, leaving 6 bases not matched to a gene. This CDR3 is 15 amino acids long. The germline V gene encodes CDR1 WSHSY and CDR2 SAAADI. CDR3 region: CASSGSGRTSGELFF. The CDR3 DNA is TGCGCCAGCAGTGGGAGCGGGAGGACCTCCGGGGAGCTGTTTTTT.

CDR3 coding DNA: TGTGCCAGCAGCCAAGCAGCCGGGACACTAAGCAATCAGCCCCAGCATTTT. This codes for CASSQAAGTLSNQPQHF. The chain combines TRBV7-8 with TRBJ1-5; D may be TRBD1 (6 bases). The CDR3 has 17 residues. V was pared by 5 bases and J by 1 base, with 18 bases between. Germline V gives CDR1 SGHVS, CDR2 FQNEAQ.

V usage is TRBV5-1 and J usage is TRBJ1-1, with D unclear. The CDR3 sequence is 14 residues long. V lost 4 bases and J 0 bases, leaving 10 bases between the germline ends. Germline assignment: CDR1 SGHRS and CDR2 YFSETQ. CDR3 bases: TGCGCCAGCAGCGCGGGAGGAATGAACACTGAAGCTTTCTTT. Translating gives CASSAGGMNTEAFF.

The rearrangement links TRBV24-1 to TRBJ2-1; D may be TRBD2 (6 bases). Germline values: CDR1 KGHDR, CDR2 SFDVKD. Trimming removed 2 bases from V and 0 bases from J, with 25 bases in between. The CDR3 runs to 21 residues. CDR3 nucleotides: TGTGCCACCAGTGATTCGCAATACGCGGGACTCCGCATTAGCTCCTACAATGAGCAGTTCTTC. Translating it yields CATSDSQYAGLRISSYNEQFF.

The gene calls are TRBV12-3 or TRBV12-4 and TRBJ1-6; the match to TRBD1 covers 7 bases. CDR3 length: 13 amino acids. V gave up 5 bases and J gave up 7 bases; unmatched junction bases: 2. The CDR3 region has the DNA TGTGCCAGCAGTAGGACAGGCAATTCACCCCTCCACTTT. It specifies CASSRTGNSPLHF.

The chain is built from TRBV19 and TRBJ1-5; D unresolved. Germline V gene data show CDR1 as LNHDA and CDR2 as SQIVND (reference sequence). The V end was cut by 5 bases, the J end by 0 bases, with 11 bases between. The CDR3 totals 15 residues. The CDR3 protein is CASSYGRNSNQPQHF. CDR3 sequence (DNA): TGTGCCAGTAGTTATGGGAGGAATAGCAATCAGCCCCAGCATTTT.

V and J are TRBV30 and TRBJ1-3; 7 bases align to TRBD1. J gave up 3 bases and V 4 bases, and 9 bases lay outside the gene matches. Germline lookup yields CDR1 GTSNPN and CDR2 SVGIG (reference sequence). The CDR3 is 15 residues long. This CDR3 is CAWKIGGTDGNTIYF. CDR3 nucleotides: TGTGCCTGGAAAATCGGTGGGACAGATGGAAACACCATATATTTT.

The gene calls are TRBV6-5 and TRBJ1-5; 7 bases fit TRBD1. CDR3 length equals 13 residues. With 7 bases clipped from V and 5 bases from J, the junction kept 5 bases outside the gene matches. Per the germline V gene, CDR1 is MNHEY and CDR2 is SVGAGI. CDR3 in amino acids: CASTGQAHQPQHF. Written as DNA, the CDR3 is TGTGCCAGCACCGGACAGGCCCATCAGCCCCAGCATTTT.

The rearrangement uses TRBV10-3 and TRBJ2-5, with 8 bases fitting TRBD1. The trim removed 7 bases at V and 3 bases at J, leaving 10 bases unmatched. This CDR3 comprises 15 residues. Germline V gene lookup returns CDR1 ENHRY and CDR2 SYGVKD. CDR3 DNA: TGTGCCATCAAAAGGGGACAGGTGATTGAAGAGACCCAGTACTTC. It yields the protein CAIKRGQVIEETQYF.